This T cell receptor beta chain was recorded in a study of blood T cell repertoires in COVID-19. The V gene end was trimmed by 2 bases and the J gene end by 2 bases; junction bases not matched to a gene: 4. This CDR3 contains 14 residues. Germline V gene sequence: CDR1 SGHDT, CDR2 YYEEEE. This clone occurred a few times. Libraries were prepared by immunoSEQ multiplex PCR; TCRdb keeps only in-frame clonotypes and omits some of them. The repertoire includes approximately 69,000 clones, roughly 70% of them detected once, and roughly a fifth sits in the top ten. The sequence was obtained from a man between 60 and 75 years old with acute or convalescent COVID-19. Material: peripheral blood. J is TRBJ2-7 and V is TRBV5-6; 7 bases line up with TRBD2. DNA for the CDR3: TGTGCCAGCAGCTTCCTGGGGGGGGCCTACGAGCAGTACGTC. It translates to CASSFLGGAYEQYV.